These 8 T cell receptor beta chains originate from one sample sequenced in a study of CD8 T cells in Susac syndrome. Random hexamers were used to reverse transcribe the RNA input (about 0.45 to 1 ug). Each CDR3 protein gets one entry after TCRdb re-called the immunoSEQ multiplex PCR reads with MiXCR. The sample holds some 140,000 distinct CDR3 sequences, over 80% seen once. The sample comprised CD8+ T cells from PBMCs. The receptor source for this set is a human donor with multiple sclerosis.

The rearrangement joins TRBV6-5 to TRBJ2-2, with D uncertain. Germline V gene data show CDR1 as MNHEY and CDR2 as SVGAGI. V was pared by 0 bases and J by 0 bases, with 14 bases between. The CDR3 length is 18 residues. CDR3 in amino acids: CASSYSPLKTTNTGELFF. DNA for the CDR3: TGTGCCAGCAGTTACTCCCCCCTTAAAACGACGAACACCGGGGAGCTGTTTTTT.

V is TRBV6-1 and J is TRBJ2-1; TRBD1 matches at 9 bases. This CDR3 spans 16 amino acids. The ends lost 3 bases at V and 5 bases at J; junction bases unmatched: 8. Germline V CDR1 and CDR2: MNHNS, SASEGT. The CDR3 DNA is TGTGCCAGCAGTGAGCTTACCGGGACAGGGAACAATGAGCAGTTCTTC. It codes for CASSELTGTGNNEQFF.

This clonotype has only one observation. The chain is built from TRBV27 and TRBJ2-3; a possible D gene is TRBD2 (5 bases). V was cut by 4 bases and J by 3 bases, with 20 bases left in between. This CDR3 contains 17 residues. The germline CDR1 and CDR2 sequences are MNHEY and SMNVEV (reference sequence). The CDR3 DNA reads as TGTGCCAGCAGTTGGCTAGTACCCACTCGAGGGACAGATACGCAGTATTTT. It encodes CASSWLVPTRGTDTQYF.

This sequence joins TRBV20-1 and TRBJ2-5, with D perhaps TRBD2 (6 bases). With 0 bases removed from V and 4 bases from J, the gap between germline ends came to 15 bases. The CDR3 runs 15 residues. Germline CDR1 reads DFQATT; CDR2 reads SNEGSKA (reference sequence). CDR3 residues: CSARDLSGRGETQYF. CDR3 nucleotide sequence: TGCAGTGCTAGAGATCTATCCGGGAGAGGAGAGACCCAGTACTTC.

The chain uses TRBV11-2 and TRBJ1-1, with D perhaps TRBD1 (5 bases). V was cut by 5 bases and J by 0 bases, with 22 bases left in between. Germline values: CDR1 SGHAT, CDR2 FQNNGV. The CDR3 is 18 amino acids. CDR3 nucleotide sequence: TGTGCCAGCAGCCCTCCCCCAGCAGGGCTCCTTTTGAACACTGAAGCTTTCTTT. Translating it yields CASSPPPAGLLLNTEAFF.

The chain combines TRBV13 with TRBJ1-5; D may be TRBD1 (6 bases). The CDR3 length is 15 residues. Germline V CDR1 and CDR2: PRHDT, FYEKMQ (reference sequence). Between the trimmed V and J ends, which lost 3 bases and 3 bases, there was a span of 12 bases. Here the CDR3 reads CASSFGQSPNQPQHF. The CDR3 DNA reads as TGTGCCAGCAGCTTTGGACAGAGCCCCAATCAGCCCCAGCATTTT. The whole variable domain, remainder taken from reference TRBV13 and TRBJ1-5, is AAGVIQSPRHLIKEKRETATLKCYPIPRHDTVYWYQQGPGQDPQFLISFYEKMQSDKGSIPDRFSAQQFSDYHSELNMSSLELGDSALYFCASSFGQSPNQPQHFGDGTRLSIL.

This clonotype appeared a few times. This sequence joins TRBV6-2 or TRBV6-3 and TRBJ2-1; D is ambiguous. Germline lookup yields CDR1 MNHEY and CDR2 SVGEGT. The V gene lost 8 bases and the J gene lost 8 bases, with 7 bases spanning the gap. The CDR3 length is 10 residues. The CDR3 protein is CASGRDEQFF. CDR3 nucleotides: TGTGCCAGCGGTAGGGATGAGCAGTTCTTC.

The chain has TRBV6-4 and TRBJ2-1; D perhaps matches TRBD1 (6 bases). The germline V gene has CDR1 MRHNA and CDR2 SNTAGT. The CDR3 covers 15 residues. V was trimmed by 4 bases and J by 6 bases, leaving 16 bases between them. CDR3 residues: CASSARDNAANEQFF. In DNA form, the CDR3 reads TGTGCCAGCAGTGCCCGGGACAACGCTGCCAATGAGCAGTTCTTC.